Each of the 4 T cell receptor beta chains below was sequenced from the same sample in a study of human T cells and chemical hapten exposure. Time point given: patch test 3, about 24 weeks after DPC sensitization. Treatment given: therapeutic diphenylcyclopropenone sensitization with weekly scalp DPC. TCRdb called the RACE reads again in MiXCR, with one record for every CDR3 protein. The table records about 200,000 distinct CDR3 sequences, around 23% of them present only once. This specimen consisted of whole blood, obtained in connection with sensitization to the hapten diphenylcyclopropenone (DPC). Receptors were obtained from a middle-aged woman with alopecia areata. Some clones in this sample may be carry-over from other donors' samples.

This rearrangement joins TRBV20-1 to TRBJ2-3; 10 nucleotides agree with TRBD2. Germline CDR1 DFQATT, CDR2 SNEGSKA (reference sequence). The CDR3 length is 16 residues. The J segment lost 6 bases and the V segment lost 1 base, leaving 10 bases of the junction unmatched. This CDR3 reads CSARVGSGRARDTQYF. The DNA of the CDR3 is TGCAGTGCTAGAGTAGGAAGCGGGAGGGCCAGGGATACGCAGTATTTT.

The chain links TRBV27 to TRBJ2-7, with 10 bases aligning to TRBD2. J was trimmed by 2 bases and V by 6 bases; bases with no gene match: 4. This CDR3 region has 14 residues. The V gene's germline CDR1 is MNHEY and CDR2 SMNVEV (reference sequence). Here the CDR3 reads CASRGLAVPYEQYF. In DNA form, the CDR3 reads TGTGCCAGCAGAGGACTAGCGGTACCCTACGAGCAGTACTTC.

This sequence joins TRBV28 and TRBJ2-1; 7 bases line up with TRBD2. Trimming took 8 bases from V and 14 from J; bases not matched to a gene: 12. The CDR3 covers 12 residues. Germline V gives CDR1 MDHEN, CDR2 SYDVKM. The CDR3 region is CASGIPLAGEFF. CDR3 DNA sequence: TGTGCCAGCGGAATTCCGTTGGCGGGAGAGTTCTTC.

This CDR3 is CASSLGPTAGSYNEQFF. The CDR3 bases are TGCGCCAGCAGCTTGGGGCCTACAGCGGGGAGTTACAATGAGCAGTTCTTC. The rearrangement uses TRBV5-1 and TRBJ2-1; 7 bases match TRBD2. V dropped 0 bases and J dropped 4; count of bases not matched to a gene: 10. The CDR3 covers 17 residues. CDR1 is SGHRS and CDR2 is YFSETQ in the germline V gene.